Shown below are 27 T cell receptor beta chains from a single sample sequenced in a study of blood T cells in healthy people across ages. Using a J-beta primer mix together with a sample-barcoded 5' primer, a second PCR was run for roughly 6 to 11 cycles. MiXCR, applied by TCRdb to the 5' RACE reads, yields one record per CDR3 protein. The sample holds around 1,000,000 distinct CDR3 sequences; 25% are singletons and the top ten take less than 0.75%. This same sample was also taken into another study, of T cells of mothers and their children.

The sample consisted of blood. The receptors come from a girl aged 2-10 years in good health.

J is TRBJ1-1 and V is TRBV29-1; a weak D match, TRBD1 (5 bases). Germline V lookup: CDR1 SQVTM, CDR2 ANQGSEA. This CDR3 spans 15 amino acids. The V gene lost 2 bases and the J gene lost 6 bases, with 19 bases spanning the gap. The CDR3 protein is CSVEYLGTEGPEAFF. The CDR3 DNA reads as TGCAGCGTTGAATACCTCGGGACCGAAGGCCCTGAAGCTTTCTTT.

CDR3 sequence: CASRPIPIDYNEQFF. CDR3 nucleotides: TGTGCCAGTAGACCCATCCCTATTGACTACAATGAGCAGTTCTTC. The chain recombines TRBV19 with TRBJ2-1; D is unresolved. The ends were cut back, 6 bases at V and 3 bases at J, with 15 bases in the middle. The germline V gene has CDR1 LNHDA and CDR2 SQIVND (reference sequence). This CDR3 is 15 amino acids long.

CDR3 loop: CASSLSSPDTQYF. Here the CDR3 DNA reads TGTGCCAGCAGCCTCTCTTCACCCGATACGCAGTATTTT. The genes are TRBV27 and TRBJ2-3; the D is unclear. This CDR3 region has 13 residues. Looked up from germline, CDR1 is MNHEY and CDR2 is SMNVEV (reference sequence). V was clipped by 6 bases and J by 6 bases, with 13 bases between them.

Concerning this clonotype: Sequence at one end of the junction differs from germline and may be a read error. V gene TRBV29-1 combines with J gene TRBJ1-4; unclear D gene. Germline assignment: CDR1 SQVTM and CDR2 ANQGSEA. This CDR3 is built from 15 residues. The CDR3 reads CSVGISPLSGEKPFF. The DNA for the CDR3 is TGCAGCGTTGGTATTTCCCCCCTAAGCGGGGAAAAACCGTTTTTT.

V gene TRBV10-1 combines with J gene TRBJ2-5; D not certain. The CDR3 loop spans 14 amino acids. Germline-derived CDR1 and CDR2 are WNHNN and SYGVQD (reference sequence). The V end was cut by 0 bases, the J end by 5 bases, with 10 bases between. The DNA of the CDR3 is TGCGCCAGCAGTGAGTCTGGTAGCAGGGAGACCCAGTACTTC. Protein product: CASSESGSRETQYF.

The rearrangement joins TRBV11-3 to TRBJ2-6; unclear D gene. There are 14 residues in the CDR3. Germline CDR1 and CDR2: SGHNT and YENEEA. The V gene lost 3 bases and the J gene lost 2 bases, with 5 bases spanning the gap. CDR3 amino acids: CASSLQAGANVLTF. The CDR3, as DNA: TGTGCCAGCAGCTTGCAGGCTGGGGCCAACGTCCTGACTTTC.

J is TRBJ2-5 and V is TRBV20-1; D might be TRBD2 (7 bases). The germline CDR1 and CDR2 sequences are DFQATT and SNEGSKA (reference sequence). The CDR3 has 18 amino acids. Trimming pared 5 bases from V and 2 bases from J, leaving 27 bases between. CDR3 sequence reads: CSAPKLGGASGLQETQYF. The CDR3 DNA is TGCAGTGCTCCGAAGCTTGGGGGGGCGTCCGGGCTACAAGAGACCCAGTACTTC.

V usage is TRBV27 and J usage is TRBJ1-1; maybe TRBD1 (5 bases). The ends were cut back, 5 bases at V and 8 bases at J, with 15 bases in the middle. CDR1 is MNHEY and CDR2 is SMNVEV in the germline V gene (reference sequence). The CDR3 contains 13 residues. This chain's CDR3 is CASSLGGVAEAFF. Here the CDR3 DNA reads TGTGCCAGCAGTCTCGGGGGGGTTGCGGAAGCTTTCTTT.

The chain has TRBV12-5 and TRBJ2-7; tentatively, D is TRBD2 (6 bases). V was cut by 1 base and J by 2 bases, with 24 bases left in between. The CDR3 loop spans 19 amino acids. Germline V gives CDR1 LGHNT, CDR2 FRNRAP. CDR3 DNA: TGTGCTAGTGGTTTGGACCAGCGCACTAGCCCCGGAGGGCCCTACGAGCAGTACTTC. Translation gives CASGLDQRTSPGGPYEQYF. The full variable domain, with the rest looked up from reference TRBV12-5 and TRBJ2-7, is DARVTQTPRHKVTEMGQEVTMRCQPILGHNTVFWYRQTMMQGLELLAYFRNRAPLDDSGMPKDRFSAEMPDATLATLKIQPSEPRDSAVYFCASGLDQRTSPGGPYEQYFGPGTRLTVT.

This clonotype was seen a handful of times. The chain couples TRBV10-3 to TRBJ2-5; D gene ambiguous. Germline CDR1 and CDR2: ENHRY and SYGVKD. V lost 3 bases, J lost 2 bases, and 13 bases lay in between. The CDR3 loop spans 15 amino acids. The CDR3 coding sequence is TGTGCCATCAGTGAAAGGGCCCTAGGGCAAGAGACCCAGTACTTC. This translates into CAISERALGQETQYF.

There are a few counts of this clonotype. DNA of the CDR3: TGTGCCAGCACCGGGACCCAGAGCGGGGAGCTGTTTTTT. Protein sequence: CASTGTQSGELFF. The chain links TRBV7-2 to TRBJ2-2; tentatively, D is TRBD1 or TRBD2 (5 bases each). Germline V gene data show CDR1 as SGHTA and CDR2 as FQGNSA. CDR3 length: 13 residues. Trimming shortened V by 7 bases and J by 7 bases, and 13 bases separated the two germline ends.

The chain joins TRBV13 to TRBJ2-1; the D is unclear. This CDR3 comprises 13 residues. Germline CDR1 and CDR2: PRHDT and FYEKMQ (reference sequence). Between the trimmed V and J ends, which lost 5 bases and 7 bases, there was a span of 12 bases. CDR3 bases: TGTGCCAGCAGCCCCTGGACCGTTAATGAGCAGTTCTTC. Translated, it gives CASSPWTVNEQFF.

The chain uses TRBV28 and TRBJ2-7; unclear D gene. V gave up 6 bases and J gave up 10 bases, with 22 bases separating them. Germline lookup yields CDR1 MDHEN and CDR2 SYDVKM. The CDR3 spans 14 residues. The CDR3 protein is CASSPYAAPPQQYF. For the CDR3, the DNA is TGTGCCAGCAGCCCCTATGCCGCCCCACCCCAACAGTACTTC.

This clonotype appeared a few times. The rearrangement joins TRBV25-1 to TRBJ1-2; D call uncertain. Germline-derived CDR1 and CDR2 are MGHDK and SYGVNS. This CDR3 region has 12 residues. Trimming cost V 6 bases and J 3 bases, with 8 bases left between them. This CDR3 is CASSPTDYGYTF. The CDR3 DNA sequence: TGTGCCAGCAGCCCTACAGACTATGGCTACACCTTC.

This clonotype came up a few times. The chain employs TRBV6-2 or TRBV6-3 and TRBJ2-1, with 8 bases matching TRBD2. This CDR3 spans 15 amino acids. The V gene end was trimmed by 5 bases and the J gene end by 5 bases; junction bases not matched to a gene: 8. CDR1 is MNHEY, CDR2 SVGEGT, per germline. In DNA form, the CDR3 reads TGTGCCAGCAGTAGGCCGGGACTAGGGGACAATGAGCAGTTCTTC. Its translation: CASSRPGLGDNEQFF.

The chain recombines TRBV13 with TRBJ2-4; a possible D gene is TRBD1 (6 bases). CDR3 length: 16 residues. CDR1 PRHDT and CDR2 FYEKMQ come from the germline V gene (reference sequence). The V and J ends lost 5 bases and 7 bases respectively, with 21 bases between them. The CDR3 region is CASSDRDISAQNIQYF. For the CDR3, the DNA is TGTGCCAGCAGCGACCGGGACATTTCGGCCCAGAACATTCAGTACTTC. The full variable domain, with the rest looked up from reference TRBV13 and TRBJ2-4, is AAGVIQSPRHLIKEKRETATLKCYPIPRHDTVYWYQQGPGQDPQFLISFYEKMQSDKGSIPDRFSAQQFSDYHSELNMSSLELGDSALYFCASSDRDISAQNIQYFGAGTRLSVL.

This clonotype appeared a single time. The conserved closing phenylalanine or tryptophan is absent in this CDR3, likely reflecting a read error. The chain is built from TRBV5-1 and TRBJ1-1, with D possibly TRBD1 on 5 matching bases. The V end lost 2 bases, the J end lost 4 bases, and 9 bases lay between the germline ends. In germline, CDR1 is SGHRS, CDR2 YFSETQ. The CDR3 sequence is 13 residues long. The CDR3 region is CASSLTGLTEAFL. CDR3 nucleotide sequence: TGCGCCAGCAGCTTAACAGGTCTCACTGAAGCTTTCCTT.

The V and J genes are TRBV9 and TRBJ2-5, with 7 bases identical to TRBD1. The J call could be wrong; TRBJ2-7 is a better fit for the DNA end. The CDR3 contains 14 residues. Germline V CDR1 and CDR2: SGDLS, YYNGEE. CDR3 nucleotides: TGTGCCAGCAGCGCAGGACAGGACTCCTACGAGCAGTACTTC. Protein: CASSAGQDSYEQYF.

The rearrangement joins TRBV3-1 to TRBJ2-3; weak D call: TRBD2 (6 bases). Germline V lookup: CDR1 LGHDT, CDR2 YNNKEL (reference sequence). The CDR3 totals 14 residues. The V gene lost 1 base and the J gene lost 5 bases, with 10 bases spanning the gap. CDR3 sequence (DNA): TGTGCCAGCAGCCAAGCGGGGGAAGTAGATACGCAGTATTTT. Amino acids: CASSQAGEVDTQYF.

This clonotype was counted only a few times. V is TRBV4-2 and J is TRBJ2-5; 11 bases fit TRBD2. TRBJ2-1 matches the DNA end more closely, so the J call is doubtful. Germline CDR1 is LGHNA and CDR2 is YNFKEQ. The CDR3 is 16 residues long. In nucleotides, the CDR3 is TGTGCCAGCAGCCAAGATCAAACTAGCGGGAGTGTTGAGCAGTTCTTC. This codes for CASSQDQTSGSVEQFF.

V is TRBV20-1 and J is TRBJ2-7, with 7 bases identical to TRBD2. CDR3 size: 19 residues. The germline V gene has CDR1 DFQATT and CDR2 SNEGSKA (reference sequence). V was pared by 5 bases and J by 3 bases, with 25 bases of the junction left unmatched. The CDR3: CSAVGLVGPRPWGDYEQYF. The CDR3 region has the DNA TGCAGTGCTGTAGGACTAGTCGGACCGCGACCTTGGGGAGACTACGAGCAGTACTTC.

The V and J genes are TRBV4-3 and TRBJ2-1, with 12 bases that match TRBD2. Trimming removed 2 bases from V and 8 bases from J; junction bases left unmatched: 4. Germline loops: CDR1 LGHNA, CDR2 YSLEER. This CDR3 contains 15 residues. DNA for the CDR3: TGCGCCAGCAGCCAATCTAGCGGGGGGGTGGATGAGCAGTTCTTC. Protein sequence: CASSQSSGGVDEQFF.

The chain links TRBV7-9 to TRBJ2-3; possible D gene TRBD2, 5 bases. V was cut by 2 bases and J by 0 bases, with 9 bases left in between. The CDR3 covers 15 residues. The germline V gene encodes CDR1 SEHNR and CDR2 FQNEAQ (reference sequence). DNA of the CDR3: TGTGCCAGCAGCTTATTAGGACTTAGCACAGATACGCAGTATTTT. This translates into CASSLLGLSTDTQYF.

This clonotype was observed a handful of times. The CDR3 sequence is CASSLTGTGNYGYTF. CDR3 nucleotide sequence: TGTGCCAGCAGCCTGACCGGGACGGGAAACTATGGCTACACCTTC. This sequence joins TRBV7-2 and TRBJ1-2; weak D call: TRBD1 (5 bases). CDR1 is SGHTA and CDR2 is FQGNSA in the germline V gene. The ends were cut back, 5 bases at V and 2 bases at J, with 15 bases in the middle. The CDR3 has 15 amino acids. Full variable domain (rest looked up from reference TRBV7-2 and TRBJ1-2): GAGVSQSPSNKVTEKGKDVELRCDPISGHTALYWYRQSLGQGLEFLIYFQGNSAPDKSGLPSDRFSAERTGGSVSTLTIQRTQQEDSAVYLCASSLTGTGNYGYTFGSGTRLTVV.

The chain couples TRBV12-3 or TRBV12-4 to TRBJ2-5; unclear D gene. The tail of the sequence fits TRBJ2-1 better, so the J call may be wrong. CDR3 size: 12 residues. The CDR3 region is CASSLAVYEQFF. The CDR3 nucleotides read TGTGCCAGCAGTTTAGCAGTCTATGAGCAGTTCTTC.

This clonotype was counted between two and nine times. This rearrangement joins TRBV12-3 or TRBV12-4 to TRBJ2-3, with D possibly matching TRBD2 (5 bases). The CDR3 contains 14 residues. The ends were cut back, 4 bases at V and 2 bases at J, with 10 bases in the middle. The CDR3 sequence is CASSSGIYTDTQYF. Written as DNA, the CDR3 is TGTGCCAGCAGTTCGGGGATTTACACAGATACGCAGTATTTT.

This clonotype showed up just a few times. The chain links TRBV18 to TRBJ1-1; 7 bases map to TRBD1. Germline V gene lookup returns CDR1 KGHSH and CDR2 LQKENI. V lost 7 bases to trimming and J lost 5 bases; unmatched junction nucleotides: 7. CDR3 length: 13 residues. In DNA, the CDR3 is TGTGCCAGCTTCGACAGGGTAAAGACTGAAGCTTTCTTT. This encodes CASFDRVKTEAFF. The full variable domain, with the rest looked up from reference TRBV18 and TRBJ1-1, is NAGVMQNPRHLVRRRGQEARLRCSPMKGHSHVYWYRQLPEEGLKFMVYLQKENIIDESGMPKERFSAEFPKEGPSILRIQQVVRGDSAAYFCASFDRVKTEAFFGQGTRLTVV.